The text below deals with one T cell receptor beta chain. The antigen is unknown. PCR was performed using 60 Vbeta and 13 Jbeta primers. Sequencing was performed with immunoSEQ multiplex PCR; in TCRdb, only in-frame clones are kept and a portion is missing. The sample includes fewer than 75,000 clones, 80% of them seen just once. V lost 0 bases and J lost 4, with 7 bases in between. Germline V gene lookup returns CDR1 MNHEY and CDR2 SVGAGI. The CDR3 is 15 amino acids. The data stem from a study of cytomegalovirus exposure and HLA in healthy donors. General study findings and limits: It was in a later analysis that TCR association rates were seen to vary by HLA locus, highest for DRB1 and lowest for HLA-C. Later examination showed HLA-associated TCR beta chains had greater clonal expansion than equally common others. Presence/absence analysis assumed near-uniform sequencing depth across donors. Specificity for CMV antigens was confirmed in vitro for a few of the CMV-associated chains.

The material sequenced was PBMCs. This chain links TRBV6-5 with TRBJ1-6; D is undetermined. The TCR originated in a woman aged 25 to 39 in good health and CMV-seronegative. CDR3 coding DNA: TGTGCCAGCAGTTACTCGCGGAGGTATAATTCACCCCTCCACTTT. This codes for CASSYSRRYNSPLHF.